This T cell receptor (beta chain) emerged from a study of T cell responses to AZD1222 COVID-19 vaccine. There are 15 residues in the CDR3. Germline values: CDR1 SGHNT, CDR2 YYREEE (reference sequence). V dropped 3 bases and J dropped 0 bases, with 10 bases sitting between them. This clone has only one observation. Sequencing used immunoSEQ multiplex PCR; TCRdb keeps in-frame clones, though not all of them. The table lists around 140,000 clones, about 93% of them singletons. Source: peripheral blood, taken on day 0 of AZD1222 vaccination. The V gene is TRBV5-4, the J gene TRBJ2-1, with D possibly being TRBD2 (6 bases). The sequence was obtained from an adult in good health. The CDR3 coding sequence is TGTGCCAGCAGCTCGGGACTGAGCTCCTACAATGAGCAGTTCTTC. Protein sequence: CASSSGLSSYNEQFF.